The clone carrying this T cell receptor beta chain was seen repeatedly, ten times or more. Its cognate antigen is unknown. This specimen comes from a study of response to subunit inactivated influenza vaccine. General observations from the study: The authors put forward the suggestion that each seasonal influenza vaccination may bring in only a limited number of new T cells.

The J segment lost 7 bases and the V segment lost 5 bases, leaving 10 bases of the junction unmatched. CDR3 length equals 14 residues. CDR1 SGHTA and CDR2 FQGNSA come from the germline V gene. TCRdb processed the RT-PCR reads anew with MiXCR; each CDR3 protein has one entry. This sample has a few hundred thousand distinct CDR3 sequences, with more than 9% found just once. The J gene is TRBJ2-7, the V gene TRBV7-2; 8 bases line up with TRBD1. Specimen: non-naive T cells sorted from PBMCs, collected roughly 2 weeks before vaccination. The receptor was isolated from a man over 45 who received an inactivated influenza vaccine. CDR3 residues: CASSQGAWVGEQYF. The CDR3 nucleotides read TGTGCCAGCAGCCAGGGGGCCTGGGTTGGAGAGCAGTACTTC.